The present T cell receptor beta chain was sequenced within a study of blood T cell repertoires in COVID-19. Generated by immunoSEQ multiplex PCR, the TCRdb table keeps only in-frame clones and is missing some. The table records about 430,000 clones, approximately 90% of them present only once. The sequence came from a woman aged 30 to 39 with acute COVID-19. Sample: PBMCs or T cells enriched from blood (not recorded which).

In DNA form, the CDR3 reads TGTGCCAGTAACGGGCGGGACAGTGCACTTCTGGACGGCTACACCTTC. It translates to CASNGRDSALLDGYTF. V and J are TRBV11-2 and TRBJ1-2; 7 bases map to TRBD1. The V segment lost 9 bases and the J segment 8 bases; nucleotides outside the gene matches: 21. The CDR3 loop spans 16 amino acids. Germline CDR1 and CDR2: SGHAT and FQNNGV.